This T cell receptor (beta chain) was recorded in a study of blood T cells in healthy people across ages. CDR1 is SEHNR and CDR2 is FQNEAQ in the germline V gene (reference sequence). V shed 1 base and J 8 bases; nucleotides not matched to a gene: 5. The CDR3 spans 15 residues. With a J-beta primer mix and a sample-barcoded 5' primer, a second PCR ran about 6 to 11 cycles. Via MiXCR, TCRdb re-called the 5' RACE reads, giving one row per CDR3 protein. The table shows about 760,000 distinct CDR3 sequences, with around a quarter occurring only once. These data also formed part of another study, on T cells of mothers and their children.

The V gene is TRBV7-9, the J gene TRBJ1-6; 7 nucleotides align to TRBD1. Material for sequencing was blood. This receptor was taken from a boy aged 10-17 years in good health. The CDR3 is CASSLDRTGYSPLHF. The CDR3 DNA sequence: TGTGCCAGCAGCTTAGACAGGACAGGATATTCACCCCTCCACTTT.